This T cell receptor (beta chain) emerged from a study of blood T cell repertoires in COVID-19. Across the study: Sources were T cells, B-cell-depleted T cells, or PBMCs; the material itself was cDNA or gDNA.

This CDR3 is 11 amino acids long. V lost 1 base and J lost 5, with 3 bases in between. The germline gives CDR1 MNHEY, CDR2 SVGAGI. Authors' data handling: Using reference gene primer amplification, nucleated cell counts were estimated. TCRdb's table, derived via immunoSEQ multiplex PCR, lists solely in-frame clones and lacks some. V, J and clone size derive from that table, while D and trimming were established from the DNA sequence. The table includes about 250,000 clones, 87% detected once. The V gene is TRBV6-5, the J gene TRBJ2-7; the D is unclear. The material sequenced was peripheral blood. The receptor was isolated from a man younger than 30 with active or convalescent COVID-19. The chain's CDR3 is CASSYYNEQYF. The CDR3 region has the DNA TGTGCCAGCAGTTACTACAACGAGCAGTACTTC.